This TCR beta chain was recovered during a study of shared clonotypes between healthy human individuals. Study-level information: CD4 naive cells filled three plates per donor, CD4 memory three, CD8 naive two and CD8 memory one.

This table comes from immunoSEQ multiplex PCR, and its TCRdb copy is limited to in-frame clones, with some not included. The data contain about 2,500,000 clones, approximately 94% of them singletons. This clone was picked up one time. Its antigen is not known. In germline, CDR1 is KGHSH, CDR2 LQKENI. The CDR3 is 13 residues long. The ends were cut back, 4 bases at V and 6 bases at J, with 9 bases in the middle. Whole-study findings and limits: It was the few donors that limited the genetic and exposure-history diversity represented. Rarefaction revealed incomplete sorted-subset sequencing despite large depth. Across a few donors, naive CD4 shared about 5%, naive CD8 less than 4%, memory CD4 2% to 2.5%, memory CD8 0.4% to 0.5%.

The chain combines TRBV18 with TRBJ2-2; the D is unclear. Sequencing was done on a sample of naive CD4+ T cells sorted from blood. Described subset: CD45RA+ positively selected. This clonotype was sampled from a young man in good health. The CDR3 here is CASSLSGAGELFF. In DNA form, the CDR3 reads TGTGCCAGCTCACTATCGGGCGCCGGGGAGCTGTTTTTT. Based on the CDR3 plus reference TRBV18 and TRBJ2-2, the full variable domain is NAGVMQNPRHLVRRRGQEARLRCSPMKGHSHVYWYRQLPEEGLKFMVYLQKENIIDESGMPKERFSAEFPKEGPSILRIQQVVRGDSAAYFCASSLSGAGELFFGEGSRLTVL.